These 29 T cell receptor beta chains share one sample of origin, sequenced in a study of control samples from healthy donors and cancer patients. The data were produced by immunoSEQ multiplex PCR, yet TCRdb's version contains in-frame clones alone and is incomplete. The sample contains some 74,000 clones, more than 70% of which appear only once. Sequenced material: blood. The origin of the receptors is a woman in her forties or fifties in good health.

The chain employs TRBV19 and TRBJ2-7, with 7 bases fitting TRBD1. The junction had 5 bases not matched to a gene; V was cut back by 5 bases and J by 1 base. This CDR3 is 14 amino acids long. Looked up from germline, CDR1 is LNHDA and CDR2 is SQIVND (reference sequence). The CDR3 loop is CASSFGQASYEQYF. Here the CDR3 DNA reads TGTGCCAGTAGTTTTGGACAGGCGTCCTACGAGCAGTACTTC.

This clone was observed a few times. The chain is built from TRBV5-1 and TRBJ1-1, with a tentative D call TRBD1 (6 bases). With 3 bases removed from V and 0 bases from J, the gap between germline ends came to 9 bases. The CDR3 is 14 amino acids. Germline loops: CDR1 SGHRS, CDR2 YFSETQ. CDR3 nucleotides: TGCGCCAGCAGCTCGCAGGGGATGAACACTGAAGCTTTCTTT. This translates into CASSSQGMNTEAFF.

V gene TRBV7-8 combines with J gene TRBJ1-1, with 7 bases identical to TRBD1. The CDR3 runs 14 residues. Trimming at V came to 5 bases and at J to 3 bases, leaving 6 bases not matched to a gene. Germline CDR1 is SGHVS and CDR2 is FQNEAQ. The CDR3 DNA reads as TGTGCCAGCAGCATTCATCAGGGGGACACTGAAGCTTTCTTT. Its protein is CASSIHQGDTEAFF.

The J gene is TRBJ1-1, the V gene TRBV5-6; TRBD1 is a possible D gene (6 bases). The V gene lost 0 bases and the J gene lost 4 bases, with 16 bases spanning the gap. The CDR3 runs to 16 residues. Germline loops: CDR1 SGHDT, CDR2 YYEEEE. The CDR3: CASSLGGGGLSTEAFF. The CDR3 region has the DNA TGTGCCAGCAGCTTGGGGGGCGGGGGCCTGAGCACTGAAGCTTTCTTT.

The gene calls are TRBV5-1 and TRBJ2-7; D is unclear. This CDR3 spans 15 amino acids. Per the germline V gene, CDR1 is SGHRS and CDR2 is YFSETQ. V lost 0 bases, J lost 2 bases, and 12 bases lay in between. CDR3 in amino acids: CASSLASRATYEQYF. In DNA, the CDR3 is TGCGCCAGCAGCTTGGCAAGCCGGGCTACCTACGAGCAGTACTTC.

This clone was counted once. The rearrangement joins TRBV19 to TRBJ1-1; 9 bases line up with TRBD1. This CDR3 region has 15 residues. Per the germline V gene, CDR1 is LNHDA and CDR2 is SQIVND (reference sequence). Trimming removed 10 bases from V and 4 bases from J; junction bases left unmatched: 13. The CDR3 nucleotides are TGTGCCACCCGACATTACCGGGACAGGGTCACTGAAGCTTTCTTT. Translated, it gives CATRHYRDRVTEAFF.

The chain recombines TRBV20-1 with TRBJ1-1, with a weak D call TRBD1 (5 bases). This CDR3 has 13 residues. The ends were cut back, 3 bases at V and 4 bases at J, with 12 bases in the middle. Germline values: CDR1 DFQATT, CDR2 SNEGSKA (reference sequence). For the CDR3, the DNA is TGCAGTGCTAGTTTTGGGGGGGGCACTGAAGCTTTCTTT. Residues: CSASFGGGTEAFF.

To note about this clone: One end of the junction varies from germline; a read error may be responsible. The V gene is TRBV5-6, the J gene TRBJ1-1; a weak D match, TRBD1 (5 bases). Germline V gene data show CDR1 as SGHDT and CDR2 as YYEEEE. The CDR3 is 12 residues long. The CDR3, as DNA: TGTGCCAACAGCTTGAGGGGTACTGAAGCTTTCTTT. It yields the protein CANSLRGTEAFF.

The rearrangement uses TRBV5-4 and TRBJ2-7; D not resolved. V was clipped by 0 bases and J by 2 bases, with 6 bases between them. This CDR3 comprises 13 residues. Germline lookup yields CDR1 SGHNT and CDR2 YYREEE (reference sequence). The DNA for the CDR3 is TGTGCCAGCAGCTTGGCCGGTACCTACGAGCAGTACTTC. It is translated as CASSLAGTYEQYF.

The gene calls are TRBV7-9 and TRBJ1-2, with a possible D match to TRBD1 (5 bases). This CDR3 is 12 amino acids long. Per germline, CDR1 SEHNR and CDR2 FQNEAQ (reference sequence). Between the trimmed V and J ends, which lost 3 bases and 5 bases, there was a span of 7 bases. The CDR3 DNA reads TGTGCCAGCAGCTTGGGGGGTTATGGCTACACCTTC. Encoded protein: CASSLGGYGYTF.

The chain recombines TRBV2 with TRBJ2-7, with 8 bases that match TRBD2. The CDR3 extends over 14 amino acids. The germline gives CDR1 SNHLY, CDR2 FYNNEI. V gave up 7 bases and J gave up 0 bases; unmatched junction bases: 5. The CDR3, as DNA: TGTGCCAGCACGAAAGCGGGGGCCTCCTACGAGCAGTACTTC. It specifies CASTKAGASYEQYF.

V is TRBV3-1 (or the pseudogene TRBV3-2) and J is TRBJ2-3, with 10 bases aligning to TRBD2. Losses at the gene ends were 3 bases for V and 2 bases for J; bases not matched to a gene: 8. This CDR3 is 17 amino acids long. The germline gives CDR1 LGHDT, CDR2 YNNKEL (reference sequence). The CDR3 DNA sequence: TGTGCCAGCAGCCACGGACTCCTAGCGGGGGACACAGATACGCAGTATTTT. It specifies CASSHGLLAGDTDTQYF.

This clone has a single count. This chain connects TRBV6-5 to TRBJ1-3, with D hard to call. The CDR3 is made up of 13 amino acids. Trimming cost V 6 bases and J 4 bases, with 10 bases left between them. The germline gives CDR1 MNHEY, CDR2 SVGAGI. Written as DNA, the CDR3 is TGTGCCAGCAGCCCCGGGCCGGGAAACACCATATATTTT. Amino acid sequence: CASSPGPGNTIYF.

This clone occurred a few times. The V and J genes are TRBV18 and TRBJ2-1, with 10 bases fitting TRBD1. Germline CDR1 KGHSH, CDR2 LQKENI. This CDR3 contains 15 residues. The V and J ends lost 2 bases and 8 bases, in that order; junction bases with no gene match: 6. CDR3 in amino acids: CASSPVTGGEDEQFF. The CDR3 DNA is TGTGCCAGCTCACCAGTGACAGGGGGCGAGGATGAGCAGTTCTTC. Using reference TRBV18 and TRBJ2-1 for the parts outside the CDR3, the full variable domain is NAGVMQNPRHLVRRRGQEARLRCSPMKGHSHVYWYRQLPEEGLKFMVYLQKENIIDESGMPKERFSAEFPKEGPSILRIQQVVRGDSAAYFCASSPVTGGEDEQFFGPGTRLTVL.

The V and J genes are TRBV4-2 and TRBJ1-2; D unresolved. CDR1 is LGHNA, CDR2 YNFKEQ, per germline. Trimming removed 0 bases at V and 0 bases at J, with 8 bases between. This CDR3 has 15 residues. The CDR3 DNA follows: TGTGCCAGCAGCCAAGATATGAGTGCTAACTATGGCTACACCTTC. Its translation: CASSQDMSANYGYTF.

The chain employs TRBV13 and TRBJ2-3, with D possibly being TRBD2 (7 bases). The germline V and J ends were trimmed by 5 bases and 4 bases, with 10 bases remaining between them. The CDR3 is made up of 13 amino acids. CDR1 PRHDT and CDR2 FYEKMQ come from the germline V gene (reference sequence). The CDR3 protein is CASSGGAADTQYF. Written as DNA, the CDR3 is TGTGCCAGCAGCGGGGGGGCTGCAGATACGCAGTATTTT.

The chain recombines TRBV3-1 (or the pseudogene TRBV3-2) with TRBJ1-1; D uncertain. The CDR3 covers 11 residues. The V end lost 8 bases, the J end lost 8 bases, and 12 bases lay between the germline ends. The germline V gene encodes CDR1 LGHDT and CDR2 YNNKEL (reference sequence). CDR3 DNA sequence: TGTGCCAGCTCCTATGGTTTCGAAGCTTTCTTT. This codes for CASSYGFEAFF.

CDR3 protein: CATAGRGDTEAFF. The CDR3 nucleotides read TGTGCGACGGCGGGGAGGGGGGACACTGAAGCTTTCTTT. The chain uses TRBV12-3 or TRBV12-4 and TRBJ1-1; D perhaps matches TRBD1 (6 bases). The CDR3 is made up of 13 amino acids.

The CDR3 loop is CASSLQTMNTEAFF. The CDR3, as DNA: TGTGCCAGCAGCCTACAGACTATGAACACTGAAGCTTTCTTT. This chain joins TRBV7-8 and TRBJ1-1; D remains unclear. Trimming took 5 bases from V and 0 from J, leaving 10 bases between them. The CDR3 is made up of 14 amino acids. Germline V gene sequence: CDR1 SGHVS, CDR2 FQNEAQ.

The chain employs TRBV2 and TRBJ1-4; unclear D gene. CDR1 SNHLY and CDR2 FYNNEI come from the germline V gene. The ends were cut back, 4 bases at V and 3 bases at J, with 9 bases in the middle. CDR3 length: 14 amino acids. CDR3 sequence reads: CASSASRSNEKLFF. The CDR3 DNA follows: TGTGCCAGCAGTGCTTCCAGGTCTAATGAAAAACTGTTTTTT.

This chain joins TRBV19 and TRBJ1-4; perhaps TRBD1 as D (5 bases). Trimming shortened V by 10 bases and J by 8 bases, and 14 bases separated the two germline ends. The CDR3 runs 12 residues. CDR1 and CDR2 (germline): LNHDA, SQIVND (reference sequence). The CDR3 nucleotides are TGTGCCACCCTAGGAGAGGGGGAAAAACTGTTTTTT. Amino acid sequence: CATLGEGEKLFF. Drawing the rest from reference TRBV19 and TRBJ1-4, the complete variable domain is DGGITQSPKYLFRKEGQNVTLSCEQNLNHDAMYWYRQDPGQGLRLIYYSQIVNDFQKGDIAEGYSVSREKKESFPLTVTSAQKNPTAFYLCATLGEGEKLFFGSGTQLSVL.

V and J are TRBV3-1 (or the pseudogene TRBV3-2) and TRBJ2-2, with a tentative D call TRBD1 (5 bases). The CDR3 extends over 13 amino acids. V was shortened by 5 bases and J by 5 bases, with 9 bases between the two germline ends. CDR1 LGHDT and CDR2 YNNKEL come from the germline V gene (reference sequence). The CDR3 sequence is CASSARVTGELFF. CDR3 DNA sequence: TGTGCCAGCAGCGCCAGGGTAACCGGGGAGCTGTTTTTT.

The V and J genes are TRBV2 and TRBJ2-7, with D perhaps TRBD1 (5 bases). Germline lookup yields CDR1 SNHLY and CDR2 FYNNEI. The CDR3 is 14 residues long. V was cut by 2 bases and J by 0 bases, with 8 bases left in between. CDR3 residues: CASSERGSSYEQYF. CDR3 nucleotide sequence: TGTGCCAGCAGTGAAAGGGGCAGCTCCTACGAGCAGTACTTC.

The V call is TRBV13, the J call TRBJ2-1; D gene uncertain. The germline V gene has CDR1 PRHDT and CDR2 FYEKMQ (reference sequence). V dropped 4 bases and J dropped 4 bases, with 5 bases sitting between them. CDR3 size: 12 residues. The CDR3 coding sequence is TGTGCCAGCAGCTATGTTTACAATGAGCAGTTCTTC. Translating it yields CASSYVYNEQFF.

V usage is TRBV14 and J usage is TRBJ2-3; 7 bases line up with TRBD2. CDR1 SGHDN and CDR2 FVKESK come from the germline V gene. The CDR3 has 17 residues. Trimming took 3 bases from V and 2 from J; bases not matched to a gene: 11. The CDR3 DNA reads TGTGCCAGCAGCCACCCGCCGGGCGGGGGACCCACAGATACGCAGTATTTT. Translating it yields CASSHPPGGGPTDTQYF.

The chain links TRBV6-6 to TRBJ1-6, with TRBD1 identical over 7 bases. The germline V gene has CDR1 MNHNY and CDR2 SVGAGI (reference sequence). The CDR3 sequence is 17 residues long. V lost 5 bases to trimming and J lost 0 bases; unmatched junction nucleotides: 7. The CDR3 region is CASSPGQASSYNSPLHF. The CDR3 coding sequence is TGTGCCAGCAGTCCTGGACAGGCCAGCTCCTATAATTCACCCCTCCACTTT.

The V call is TRBV5-1, the J call TRBJ2-7; weak D call: TRBD1 (6 bases). V was shortened by 5 bases and J by 2 bases, with 14 bases between the two germline ends. Germline V gives CDR1 SGHRS, CDR2 YFSETQ. This CDR3 contains 14 residues. For the CDR3, the DNA is TGCGCCAGCAGTCAACGCAGGGGCGCCTACGAGCAGTACTTC. This codes for CASSQRRGAYEQYF.

The chain is built from TRBV2 and TRBJ1-4; TRBD1 agrees at 7 bases. V lost 8 bases to trimming and J lost 5 bases; unmatched junction nucleotides: 11. Germline assignment: CDR1 SNHLY and CDR2 FYNNEI. The CDR3 length is 15 residues. This CDR3 reads CASAPTTGNNEKLFF. The DNA for the CDR3 is TGTGCCAGCGCTCCGACGACAGGGAACAATGAAAAACTGTTTTTT.

V and J are TRBV12-3 or TRBV12-4 and TRBJ2-3; D unclear. The CDR3 spans 12 residues. Trimming left V 6 bases short and J 11 bases short, with 15 bases between. CDR3 DNA: TGTGCCAGCAGGGCAGCTGGGTATAAGCAGTATTTT. This gives the protein CASRAAGYKQYF.